This section outlines one T cell receptor beta chain sequence together with its context. Its antigen is undetermined. The data stem from a study of OX40 agonist ivuxolimab in advanced cancers. On the study more broadly: A diagnosis of hepatocellular carcinoma, melanoma, renal cell or head and neck cancer was present in dose-escalation patients. Overall study findings and caveats: No antigen was identified for the clonally expanded peripheral T cells. The study observed clonal expansion of CD4+ and CD8+ blood T cells by week 6 at 0.1 to 3.0 mg/kg. Some of the lowest clonal expansion was seen in partial responders at 0.1-3.0 mg/kg.

TCRdb keeps only in-frame clones here, not all; method: immunoSEQ multiplex PCR. The sample has tens of thousands of clones, more than 80% seen once. The V gene end was trimmed by 3 bases and the J gene end by 10 bases; junction bases not matched to a gene: 10. This CDR3 region has 15 residues. Per the germline V gene, CDR1 is SGHNT and CDR2 is YYREEE (reference sequence). Sequencing was performed on CD4+ or CD8+ T cells sorted from blood, taken in a trial of the OX40 agonist ivuxolimab. This TCR was sampled from an adult with an advanced solid tumor such as melanoma, head and neck, liver or kidney cancer. The chain has TRBV5-4 and TRBJ2-2; 9 bases are a match to TRBD2. The CDR3 DNA reads TGTGCCAGCAGCTCCGCCCCTAGCGGGGTAGAGGAGCTGTTTTTT. Amino acid sequence: CASSSAPSGVEELFF.